This paragraph reports one TCR beta chain. Its specificity is unknown. The repertoire was sequenced with immunoSEQ multiplex PCR; TCRdb's copy has only in-frame clones and lacks some. Of 12,000 to 15,000 clones listed, 94% are singletons. Recipients were bled about 28 days pretransplant and at posttransplant days 30, 100, 180. This entry is derived from a study of T cell clonotyping in hematopoietic cell transplantation. Germline V gene sequence: CDR1 SGHTA, CDR2 FQGNSA. The CDR3 extends over 13 amino acids. Trimming cost V 5 bases and J 13 bases, with 15 bases left between them. Regarding the study as a whole: Graft donor and pretransplant recipient Inverse Simpson Index values predicted broader posttransplant TCR diversity. After transplant, recipient diversity fell while pathologically expanded clonotypes grew through day 180.

This sample comprised PBMCs, obtained 30 days after allogeneic stem cell transplant. The clonotype was recovered from a male patient aged 60 to 75 who had an allogeneic stem cell transplant from an unrelated donor, so the T cells may come from the graft donor. Some clones in this sample may be carry-over from other donors' samples. V gene TRBV7-2 combines with J gene TRBJ1-6; D not resolved. CDR3 region: CASSPPWESPLHF. The DNA of the CDR3 is TGTGCCAGCAGCCCGCCTTGGGAGTCGCCCCTCCACTTT. Complete variable domain (other parts from reference TRBV7-2 and TRBJ1-6): GAGVSQSPSNKVTEKGKDVELRCDPISGHTALYWYRQSLGQGLEFLIYFQGNSAPDKSGLPSDRFSAERTGGSVSTLTIQRTQQEDSAVYLCASSPPWESPLHFGNGTRLTVT.